This T cell receptor (beta chain) was retrieved from a study of CD8+ T cells in alopecia areata. Isolated RNA was reverse transcribed into cDNA used as the sequencing template. Method: immunoSEQ multiplex PCR; TCRdb's copy keeps in-frame clones and lacks some. The repertoire holds some 200,000 clones, with approximately 45% as singletons. With regard to this clone: Distinct nucleotide sequences in the sample also encode this CDR3.

As to treatment: oral pan-JAK inhibitor, 5-10 mg twice daily. PBMCs served as the source from which CD4+ and CD8+ T cells were sorted. V was trimmed by 2 bases and J by 4 bases, leaving 5 bases between them. This CDR3 region has 12 residues. Germline CDR1 reads MGHDK; CDR2 reads SYGVNS. Sequencing was performed on CD4+ T cells sorted from blood, taken at approximately week 36, from a patient treated with tofacitinib. The sequence was obtained from a human donor with alopecia areata. The V call is TRBV25-1, the J call TRBJ1-2, with D unresolved. This chain's CDR3 is CASSELGYGYTF. The CDR3 DNA follows: TGTGCCAGCAGTGAACTCGGCTATGGCTACACCTTC.